One sample yielded the 12 T cell receptor beta chains listed below, sequenced in a study of OX40 agonist ivuxolimab in advanced cancers. Profiling relied on immunoSEQ multiplex PCR, and the TCRdb table lists in-frame clones only, not all of them. The table lists around 140,000 clones, over 75% of them singletons, with roughly 0.99% in the top ten. The material was CD4+ or CD8+ T cells sorted from blood, obtained in a trial of the OX40 agonist ivuxolimab. Every receptor here comes from an adult with an advanced solid tumor such as melanoma, head and neck, liver or kidney cancer.

This clone was seen just once. This chain uses TRBV11-2 with TRBJ2-7; D call uncertain. The CDR3 sequence is 14 residues long. V was shortened by 0 bases and J by 3 bases, with 9 bases between the two germline ends. CDR1 and CDR2 (germline): SGHAT, FQNNGV. CDR3 sequence reads: CASSLDLGYYEQYF. The DNA of the CDR3 is TGTGCCAGCAGCTTAGATCTAGGGTACTACGAGCAGTACTTC.

The V call is TRBV5-4, the J call TRBJ2-3; 8 bases map to TRBD1. Germline CDR1 reads SGHNT; CDR2 reads YYREEE (reference sequence). The CDR3 contains 16 residues. V shed 4 bases and J 5 bases; nucleotides not matched to a gene: 12. Here the CDR3 reads CASSRWTGSFEDTQYF. The CDR3 DNA is TGTGCCAGCAGCAGGTGGACAGGGAGTTTTGAAGATACGCAGTATTTT.

This chain joins TRBV6-5 and TRBJ1-2, with D uncertain. CDR1 and CDR2 from the germline V gene are MNHEY and SVGAGI. The CDR3 runs 15 residues. Trimming took off 0 bases at V and 1 base at J, with 9 bases between the two ends. DNA for the CDR3: TGTGCCAGCAGTTACTCGACGGGTTTTAACTATGGCTACACCTTC. Protein sequence: CASSYSTGFNYGYTF.

In regard to this clone: Because the CDR3's place on the DNA is in doubt, the DNA is left out and the CDR3 is given as listed by TCRdb. The chain uses TRBV28 and TRBJ2-2; the D call TRBD2 from the table was never checked on the DNA. CDR1 and CDR2 from the germline V gene are MDHEN and SYDVKM. The CDR3 contains 14 residues when both ends are counted. This CDR3 is CASSSSGLGGELFF.

V usage is TRBV19 and J usage is TRBJ1-2; 7 positions match TRBD1. In germline, CDR1 is LNHDA, CDR2 SQIVND (reference sequence). The CDR3 spans 13 residues. V lost 8 bases and J lost 3; bases outside the gene matches: 6. The CDR3: CASCYRGDYGYTF. DNA of the CDR3: TGTGCCAGTTGTTACAGGGGCGACTATGGCTACACCTTC. Together with reference TRBV19 and TRBJ1-2, the CDR3 gives the full variable domain: DGGITQSPKYLFRKEGQNVTLSCEQNLNHDAMYWYRQDPGQGLRLIYYSQIVNDFQKGDIAEGYSVSREKKESFPLTVTSAQKNPTAFYLCASCYRGDYGYTFGSGTRLTVV.

A few counts support this clone. The gene calls are TRBV7-2 and TRBJ1-2, with D possibly matching TRBD1 (6 bases). The CDR3 covers 15 residues. Germline-derived CDR1 and CDR2 are SGHTA and FQGNSA. Deletions cut 4 bases from V and 7 bases from J, with 19 bases between. CDR3 sequence (DNA): TGTGCCAGCAGCTCATCTCAGGTGGGGGCGCCTGGCTACACCTTC. Protein: CASSSSQVGAPGYTF.

There are a few counts of this clone. The chain joins TRBV29-1 to TRBJ2-1; D gene unclear. Germline V gives CDR1 SQVTM, CDR2 ANQGSEA. V lost 2 bases to trimming and J lost 0 bases, with 5 bases between them. The CDR3 has 13 residues. CDR3 region: CSVERSSYNEQFF. CDR3 sequence (DNA): TGCAGCGTTGAACGTAGCTCCTACAATGAGCAGTTCTTC.

The V gene is TRBV6-4, the J gene TRBJ1-1; 10 bases agree with TRBD1. Germline lookup yields CDR1 MRHNA and CDR2 SNTAGT. The V gene end was trimmed by 6 bases and the J gene end by 6 bases; junction bases not matched to a gene: 4. This CDR3 comprises 13 residues. The CDR3 DNA is TGTGCCAGCAGGGGACAGGGGACTGCTGAAGCTTTCTTT. Protein product: CASRGQGTAEAFF.

The chain joins TRBV19 to TRBJ2-1; 7 bases align to TRBD2. Germline V gene sequence: CDR1 LNHDA, CDR2 SQIVND (reference sequence). The CDR3 is made up of 13 amino acids. After removal of 2 bases from V and 6 bases from J, the junction contained 1 base not matched to a gene. Here the CDR3 DNA reads TGTGCCAGTAGTATAACGGGGGGCAATGAGCAGTTCTTC. Translated: CASSITGGNEQFF.

The CDR3 DNA reads as TGCGCCAGCAGCTTGTCGCAGGGGAGCTCCTACGAGCAGTACTTC. It translates to CASSLSQGSSYEQYF. The chain joins TRBV5-1 to TRBJ2-7; maybe TRBD1 (6 bases). CDR3 length: 15 residues. The germline CDR1 and CDR2 sequences are SGHRS and YFSETQ. V was trimmed by 1 base and J by 0 bases, leaving 11 bases between them.

This clone occurred a few times. The genes are TRBV28 and TRBJ1-1; no definite D call. The CDR3 sequence is 14 residues long. The germline gives CDR1 MDHEN, CDR2 SYDVKM. The V and J ends lost 5 bases and 1 base respectively, with 11 bases between them. The CDR3 protein is CASSPPAGNTEAFF. In DNA form, the CDR3 reads TGTGCCAGCAGTCCCCCTGCGGGGAACACTGAAGCTTTCTTT.

The chain recombines TRBV7-2 with TRBJ1-1; no reliable D call. With 2 bases removed from V and 2 bases from J, the gap between germline ends came to 15 bases. The V gene's germline CDR1 is SGHTA and CDR2 FQGNSA. There are 16 residues in the CDR3. CDR3 DNA: TGTGCCAGCAGCTTAATGCGCTTGGGTGTTAACACTGAAGCTTTCTTT. Translated: CASSLMRLGVNTEAFF.